This T cell receptor (beta chain) was sequenced in a study of beta chain features in type 1 diabetes. This clone was recorded a few times. As every portion of the isolated RNA was reverse transcribed, the sequencing read expressed TCRB transcripts. Profiling relied on immunoSEQ multiplex PCR, and the TCRdb table lists in-frame clones only, not all of them. The sample records hundreds of thousands of clones, roughly 9.6% being singletons. The CDR3 is 18 residues long. Germline V gives CDR1 SGHAT, CDR2 FQNNGV. After removal of 1 base from V and 2 bases from J, the junction contained 7 bases not matched to a gene.

V and J are TRBV11-2 and TRBJ2-3, with 12 bases that match TRBD2. Sample: naive CD4+ T cells from blood. This receptor was identified in a woman aged 30 to 39 in good health. The CDR3 DNA reads as TGTGCCAGCAGCTTAGTACAGTCTAGCGGGAGGGCCACAGATACGCAGTATTTT. Its translation: CASSLVQSSGRATDTQYF.